This TCR beta chain was captured in a study of blood T cells in healthy people across ages. Per sample, at least 5.5 micrograms of total RNA were extracted. Overall study results and limits: More naive CD4+ cells and higher diversity were found in long-lived than in aged donors. PBMCs that were unsorted prevented a conclusive naive versus antigen-experienced comparison.

Then a second PCR, running about 6 to 12 cycles, was carried out with a sample-barcoded 5' primer and a J-beta primer mix. A template-switch adaptor with 12 random nucleotides tagged each cDNA molecule. One entry per CDR3 protein, called by TCRdb with MiXCR from the 5' RACE reads. The sample has around 1,800,000 distinct CDR3 sequences, around 42% seen once. The CDR3 length is 14 residues. CDR1 and CDR2 (germline): MGHDK, SYGVNS. Between the trimmed V and J ends, which lost 4 bases and 4 bases, there was a span of 14 bases. About this clonotype: As yet, its antigen is unknown.

The V gene is TRBV25-1, the J gene TRBJ2-7; perhaps TRBD2 as D (7 bases). What was sequenced was blood. This TCR was recovered from a human donor in good health. CDR3 sequence reads: CASSGGRGGYEQYF. CDR3 nucleotide sequence: TGTGCCAGCAGTGGGGGCAGGGGAGGGTACGAGCAGTACTTC.